A single TCR beta chain is shown here with its context. No antigen is known for it. This CDR3 comprises 18 residues. The germline V gene encodes CDR1 SEHNR and CDR2 FQNEAQ (reference sequence). V lost 4 bases, J lost 1 base, and 8 bases stayed unmatched. Sequenced by immunoSEQ multiplex PCR; TCRdb stores in-frame clones only, minus some. The table records 90,000 to 130,000 clones, 92% of them present only once. This sample is drawn from a study of CD4+ T cells in melanoma. Findings of the study overall: In melanoma, neoantigen-specific CD4+ T cells reportedly differed in differentiation state.

V is TRBV7-9 and J is TRBJ2-5; 14 nucleotides match TRBD2. Sequenced: peripheral blood. This TCR was sampled from a human donor with melanoma. This CDR3 is CASSWGLAGDSAQETQYF. CDR3 DNA sequence: TGTGCCAGCAGCTGGGGACTAGCGGGAGATAGCGCCCAAGAGACCCAGTACTTC.